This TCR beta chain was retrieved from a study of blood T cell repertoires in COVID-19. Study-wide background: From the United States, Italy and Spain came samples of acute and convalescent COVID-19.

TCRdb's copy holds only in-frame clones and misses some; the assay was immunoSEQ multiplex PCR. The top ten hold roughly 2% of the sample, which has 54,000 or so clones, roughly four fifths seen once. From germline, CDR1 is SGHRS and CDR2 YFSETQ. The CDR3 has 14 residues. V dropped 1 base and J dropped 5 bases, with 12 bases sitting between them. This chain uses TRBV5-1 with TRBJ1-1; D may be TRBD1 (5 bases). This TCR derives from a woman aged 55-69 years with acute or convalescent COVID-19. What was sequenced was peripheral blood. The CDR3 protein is CASSLQGVRTEAFF. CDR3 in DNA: TGCGCCAGCAGCTTGCAGGGCGTGAGGACTGAAGCTTTCTTT.